The clone carrying this TCR beta chain came up a few times. Its specificity is not known. Specified time point: 2015-2016 season, pre-vaccination. Donors were community-dwelling with no influenza vaccine in the prior 6 months. These data belong to a study of follicular helper T cells after annual influenza vaccination. The assay was immunoSEQ multiplex PCR, and TCRdb's table has in-frame clones only and misses some. This sample has around 2,500 clones; about 83% occur once, and the top ten carry approximately 3.7%. Study-level results: Day 7 ICOS+CD38+ clones were most often found later in ICOS-CD38- cTfh cells.

The receptor's source is an adult who received the influenza vaccine. The sequences come from CXCR5+ CD38- circulating T follicular helper cells from blood, collected on the day of influenza vaccination. Subset described: circulating Tfh, non-naive CD4+CXCR5+PD-1+ (ICOS+CD38+ or ICOS-CD38-).

CDR3 amino acids: CASSGTGGYQPQHF. CDR3 sequence (DNA): TGTGCCAGCAGTGGGACAGGGGGCTATCAGCCCCAGCATTTT. The genes are TRBV6-6 and TRBJ1-5, with 12 bases lining up with TRBD1. The length of the CDR3 is 14 residues. Germline assignment: CDR1 MNHNY and CDR2 SVGAGI (reference sequence). V shed 5 bases and J 5 bases; nucleotides not matched to a gene: 1.